The table lists the clone carrying this T cell receptor beta chain with a few counts. The antigen remains undetermined. This entry is derived from a study of blood T cells in healthy people across ages. Notes on the study in general: Diversity estimated from one million T cells was considered an underestimate. Relative to aged donors, long-lived donors carried more naive CD4+ cells and displayed higher diversity.

Germline values: CDR1 LGHNA, CDR2 YNFKEQ. This CDR3 is 13 amino acids long. V lost 0 bases, J lost 8 bases, and 0 bases stayed unmatched. With each sample, at least 6 micrograms of total RNA were extracted. Together with a sample-barcoded 5' primer, a J-beta primer mix was included in a second PCR lasting 7 to 11 cycles. TCRdb redid the calling of the 5' RACE reads with MiXCR, one entry per CDR3 protein. The sample lists just over 1 million distinct CDR3 sequences; 40% to 55% were seen once. The sequence derives from a woman aged 55-70 years in good health. Source material: blood. This sequence joins TRBV4-2 and TRBJ1-4; 7 bases line up with TRBD1. CDR3 sequence reads: CASSQEQGEKLFF. The CDR3 DNA reads TGTGCCAGCAGCCAAGAACAGGGGGAAAAACTGTTTTTT.